This TCR beta chain was found in a study of CD8 T cells in ankylosing spondylitis. Study results and limitations: A CD8+ phenotype characterized the disease-linked clones, which were relatively rare in peripheral blood. Significant enrichment of disease-linked clones was reported in matched ankylosing spondylitis synovial fluid. A subset of motif variants has previously been described in the synovial fluid and blood of reactive arthritis.

TCRdb itself ran the 5' RACE reads through MiXCR, one entry per CDR3 protein. Here the sample spans 250,000 to 350,000 distinct CDR3 sequences, 20% being singletons. This clonotype was counted between two and nine times. What it binds is not known. CDR3 length equals 15 residues. Per germline, CDR1 LGHNA and CDR2 YSLEER. Trimming took 0 bases from V and 0 from J, leaving 6 bases between them. The TCR sequence derives from a female donor with ankylosing spondylitis or in good health (not recorded which). This chain uses TRBV4-3 with TRBJ2-4; no definite D call. Sequenced input: blood, either unsorted or a sorted T cell fraction (not recorded which). The CDR3 reads CASSQDQLAKNIQYF. The CDR3 DNA follows: TGCGCCAGCAGCCAAGACCAGCTAGCCAAAAACATTCAGTACTTC.